This T cell receptor (beta chain) was observed in a study of control samples from healthy donors and cancer patients. Looked up from germline, CDR1 is LGHDT and CDR2 is YNNKEL (reference sequence). The CDR3 length is 15 residues. Deletions cut 0 bases from V and 3 bases from J, with 12 bases between. Profiling relied on immunoSEQ multiplex PCR, and the TCRdb table lists in-frame clones only, not all of them. Here the sample spans approximately 150,000 clones, around nine tenths being singletons. Sample: PBMCs. The chain carries TRBV3-1 (or the pseudogene TRBV3-2) and TRBJ2-7, with D possibly TRBD1 on 6 matching bases. The TCR originated in a man aged 50 to 59 with head and neck cancer. Here the CDR3 reads CASSQEGAGVYEQYF. The DNA for the CDR3 is TGTGCCAGCAGCCAAGAGGGGGCCGGTGTCTACGAGCAGTACTTC.